This T cell receptor (beta chain) was obtained from a study of T cell changes during pregnancy in multiple sclerosis. Measured with immunoSEQ multiplex PCR; TCRdb has only the in-frame clones, and not every one. The data hold about 40,000 clones, with 91% observed a single time. Germline V gene sequence: CDR1 SGHNT, CDR2 YYREEE (reference sequence). V lost 0 bases, J lost 6 bases, and 8 bases stayed unmatched. The CDR3 sequence is 16 residues long. Source: CD8+ T cells from peripheral blood mononuclear cells, taken before pregnancy. The TCR sequence derives from a female donor with multiple sclerosis, enrolled in a pregnancy study. This chain uses TRBV5-4 with TRBJ2-2; 7 bases map to TRBD2. The CDR3 DNA sequence: TGTGCCAGCAGCTTGGGACCGGGAGGCGGCTCCGGGGAGCTGTTTTTT. It encodes CASSLGPGGGSGELFF.